This is a list of T cell receptor beta chains from one sample in a study of blood T cells in healthy people across ages. MiXCR, run by TCRdb on the 5' RACE reads, gives a single entry per CDR3 protein. The sample has around 1,000,000 distinct CDR3 sequences, about 23% seen once. The same sample was also used in a study of T cells of mothers and their children.

Sequencing used blood. The receptors stem from a girl between 2 and 10 years old in good health. CDR3s include the opening cysteine and the closing phenylalanine or tryptophan.

j_call v_call cdr3_aa
TRBJ2-2 TRBV29-1 CSVEGGQGATGELFF
TRBJ2-5 TRBV7-9 CASSLGDFQETQYF
TRBJ2-1 TRBV9 CASSEGTSGSTYNEQFF
TRBJ2-3 TRBV6-2/TRBV6-3 CASSKNGLVDTQYF
TRBJ1-2 TRBV3-1 CASSRGGQSNYGYTF
TRBJ1-1 TRBV7-6 CASSPWTGNTEAFF
TRBJ2-2 TRBV9 CASSHTPTGELFF
TRBJ2-5 TRBV5-1 CASSLEGTPYGRWQETQYF
TRBJ2-7 TRBV6-5 CASSYLGRSYEQYF
TRBJ2-7 TRBV7-2 CASSFGTTYEQYF
TRBJ2-7 TRBV2 CACSERSGTYEQYF
TRBJ2-6 TRBV7-2 CASSLGSGSGANVLTF
- TRBV11-2 CASSSAARGSYEQYF
TRBJ2-1 TRBV7-2 CASSLGGAGNEQFF
TRBJ2-1 TRBV19 CASSYQGTYNEQFF
TRBJ2-3 TRBV29-1 CSVGARLTDTQYF
TRBJ2-7 TRBV6-2/TRBV6-3 CASSSAYQWNPYEQYF
TRBJ2-3 TRBV7-9 CASSSPTVPDTQYF
TRBJ1-1 TRBV29-1 CSSPGGIDEAFF
TRBJ2-3 TRBV6-2/TRBV6-3 CASRPGQLTDTQYF
TRBJ2-5 TRBV6-2/TRBV6-3 CASSGGQEETQYF
TRBJ2-6 TRBV7-9 CASSSWDLSGANVLTF
TRBJ1-6 TRBV3-1 CASSQDRDRGRPLHF
TRBJ1-1 TRBV7-3 CASSALIGTEAFF
TRBJ2-5 TRBV9 CASSVLDLETQYF
TRBJ1-5 TRBV12-3/TRBV12-4 CASSFNRGADNQPQHF
TRBJ2-3 TRBV27 CASSLVSASGLAGTRTDTQYF
TRBJ1-2 TRBV7-2 CASSLVGPIYGYTF
TRBJ1-3 TRBV20-1 CSASQGYSGNTIYF
TRBJ1-2 TRBV7-9 CASSFSQGPYGYTF
TRBJ1-5 TRBV7-2 CASSLVLGGQPQHF
TRBJ2-3 TRBV10-3 CAISELEGGTDTQYF
- TRBV6-1 CASSRAFSGSSYEQYF
TRBJ2-1 TRBV19 CASSSRGVYNEQFF
TRBJ2-1 TRBV7-9 CATKTGAGNEQFF
TRBJ2-7 TRBV2 CASSDPGTIYEQYF
TRBJ2-7 TRBV7-9 CASSLLATEQYF
TRBJ1-2 TRBV6-6 CASRDRGQNGHTF
TRBJ1-1 TRBV28 CASSLWNTEAFF
TRBJ2-1 TRBV18 CASSDTAGGPINEQFF
TRBJ1-2 TRBV21-1 CASSKGEIGQGETNYGYTF
- TRBV6-5 CASSSLRWYYEQYF
TRBJ2-3 TRBV27 CASSFRQGVTDTQYF
TRBJ2-6 TRBV28 CASSAPGANVLTF
TRBJ1-4 TRBV7-2 CASSLWGRANEKLFF
TRBJ2-1 TRBV4-2 CASSQIGTSGGAWGEQFF
TRBJ1-2 TRBV6-2/TRBV6-3 CASSYPGTDGYTF
TRBJ2-3 TRBV4-2 CASSQGSGDTQYF